The 2 T cell receptor beta chains below come from one sample, sequenced in a study of cytomegalovirus exposure and HLA in healthy donors. The PCR was carried out with 60 Vbeta primers and 13 Jbeta primers. Repertoires were generated with immunoSEQ multiplex PCR, while TCRdb's copy carries only in-frame clones and drops some. The sample has about 94,000 clones; around 77% are singletons. Material for sequencing was PBMCs. Every receptor here comes from a man aged 25-45 years in good health and CMV-seronegative.

This rearrangement joins TRBV5-1 to TRBJ1-2; D is perhaps TRBD1 (6 bases). With 1 base removed from V and 6 bases from J, the gap between germline ends came to 10 bases. The germline gives CDR1 SGHRS, CDR2 YFSETQ. This CDR3 has 13 residues. The DNA of the CDR3 is TGCGCCAGCAGCTTGCCACAGGGACATGGCTACACCTTC. Its protein is CASSLPQGHGYTF.

The chain uses TRBV25-1 and TRBJ2-7; 9 positions match TRBD1. V lost 4 bases, J lost 2 bases, and 9 bases stayed unmatched. Germline V gives CDR1 MGHDK, CDR2 SYGVNS. The CDR3 totals 16 residues. The DNA for the CDR3 is TGTGCCAGCAGTGGGGGGACAGGGCGCGACGCCTACGAGCAGTACTTC. This encodes CASSGGTGRDAYEQYF.